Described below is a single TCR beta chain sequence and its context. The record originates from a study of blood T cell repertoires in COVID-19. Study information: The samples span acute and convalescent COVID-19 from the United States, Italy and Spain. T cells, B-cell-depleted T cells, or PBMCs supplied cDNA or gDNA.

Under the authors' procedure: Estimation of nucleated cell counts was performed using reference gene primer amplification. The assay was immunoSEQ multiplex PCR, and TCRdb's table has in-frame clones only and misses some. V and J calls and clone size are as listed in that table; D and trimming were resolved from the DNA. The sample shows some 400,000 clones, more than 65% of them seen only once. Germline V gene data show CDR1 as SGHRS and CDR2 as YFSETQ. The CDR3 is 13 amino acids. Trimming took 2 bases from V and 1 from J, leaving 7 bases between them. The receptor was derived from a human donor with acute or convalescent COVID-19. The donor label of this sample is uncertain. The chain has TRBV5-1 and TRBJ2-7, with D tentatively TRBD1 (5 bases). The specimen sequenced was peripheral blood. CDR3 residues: CASSLQESYEQYF. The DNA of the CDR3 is TGCGCCAGCAGCTTACAGGAATCCTACGAGCAGTACTTC.